This entry lists 29 T cell receptor beta chains sequenced from one sample in a study of blood T cell repertoires in COVID-19. The table came from immunoSEQ multiplex PCR; TCRdb's copy has only in-frame clones and leaves some out. Of 250,000 to 350,000 clones listed, 75% to 90% are singletons. Sequenced material: PBMCs or T cells enriched from blood (not recorded which). These receptors were collected from a woman younger than 35 who had recovered from COVID-19.

This chain links TRBV4-1 with TRBJ2-7; possible D gene TRBD2, 6 bases. V was pared by 4 bases and J by 0 bases, with 13 bases between. The CDR3 is 15 residues long. Germline values: CDR1 MGHRA, CDR2 YSYEKL. The CDR3 DNA reads as TGCGCCAGCAGCCTTACCGGGACTTTCTCCTACGAGCAGTACTTC. This encodes CASSLTGTFSYEQYF.

This chain connects TRBV6-1 to TRBJ2-7; D unresolved. This CDR3 has 13 residues. Germline V gene data show CDR1 as MNHNS and CDR2 as SASEGT. Trimming pared 3 bases from V and 4 bases from J, leaving 10 bases between. CDR3 loop: CASSDSLAYEQYF. CDR3 nucleotides: TGTGCCAGCAGTGACAGCTTAGCTTACGAGCAGTACTTC.

This clone was counted at least ten times. Different DNA sequences within this sample yield the same CDR3. The chain has TRBV4-1 and TRBJ2-2; D is uncertain. The CDR3 runs 14 residues. V dropped 1 base and J dropped 4 bases, with 7 bases sitting between them. CDR1 and CDR2 (germline): MGHRA, YSYEKL. The CDR3 region is CASSQAVFTGELFF. CDR3 sequence (DNA): TGCGCCAGCAGCCAAGCGGTATTCACCGGGGAGCTGTTTTTT.

This clone was seen only once. The rearrangement uses TRBV15 and TRBJ2-7; TRBD1 aligns across 7 bases. The CDR3 length is 17 residues. Germline trimming cut 0 bases from V and 4 bases from J; bases unmatched to any gene: 12. Germline V CDR1 and CDR2: LNHNV, YYDKDF (reference sequence). This CDR3 is CATSRDPHSGGRYEQYF. The CDR3 nucleotides are TGTGCCACCAGCAGAGACCCCCATTCAGGGGGACGATACGAGCAGTACTTC.

V is TRBV6-4 and J is TRBJ1-2; 9 nucleotides align to TRBD1. Trimming at V came to 4 bases and at J to 3 bases, leaving 12 bases not matched to a gene. The CDR3 spans 17 residues. In germline, CDR1 is MRHNA, CDR2 SNTAGT. The CDR3 loop reads CASSGRTGTGHDYGYTF. CDR3 in DNA: TGTGCCAGCAGTGGCCGGACCGGGACAGGGCATGACTATGGCTACACCTTC.

This clone has just one count. V is TRBV27 and J is TRBJ1-1; 8 positions agree with TRBD1. The germline V gene encodes CDR1 MNHEY and CDR2 SMNVEV (reference sequence). The junction had 9 bases not matched to a gene; V was cut back by 6 bases and J by 3 bases. The CDR3 runs 15 residues. The CDR3, as DNA: TGTGCCAGCAGGGACGGGACAGGCCTGTACACTGAAGCTTTCTTT. It translates to CASRDGTGLYTEAFF.

There are a few counts of this clone. V gene TRBV4-1 combines with J gene TRBJ1-1, with D perhaps TRBD1 (6 bases). Per germline, CDR1 MGHRA and CDR2 YSYEKL. The V gene lost 2 bases and the J gene lost 0 bases, with 13 bases spanning the gap. The CDR3 contains 16 residues. The CDR3 loop reads CASSQWTANLNTEAFF. The CDR3 DNA reads TGCGCCAGCAGCCAATGGACAGCGAACTTGAACACTGAAGCTTTCTTT.

J is TRBJ2-5 and V is TRBV6-1; D unclear. The CDR3 loop spans 14 amino acids. Trimming stripped 1 base from V and 5 bases from J, with 11 bases between. Per germline, CDR1 MNHNS and CDR2 SASEGT. The CDR3 is CASSEVQLWETQYF. For the CDR3, the DNA is TGTGCCAGCAGTGAAGTCCAGTTATGGGAGACCCAGTACTTC.

The chain has TRBV29-1 and TRBJ2-3, with D perhaps TRBD1 (5 bases). The CDR3 runs 14 residues. The germline CDR1 and CDR2 sequences are SQVTM and ANQGSEA. Trimming pared 4 bases from V and 4 bases from J, leaving 15 bases between. The CDR3 loop reads CSVGGLQGPDTQYF. The CDR3 nucleotides are TGCAGCGTTGGGGGCCTGCAGGGCCCAGATACGCAGTATTTT.

This chain connects TRBV9 to TRBJ1-4; D ambiguous. Germline values: CDR1 SGDLS, CDR2 YYNGEE. There are 14 residues in the CDR3. Trimming cost V 0 bases and J 6 bases, with 9 bases left between them. In nucleotides, the CDR3 is TGTGCCAGCAGCGTAGCAGGCACCGATGAAAAACTGTTTTTT. Protein sequence: CASSVAGTDEKLFF.

Written as DNA, the CDR3 is TGTGCCAGCAGCCTAGTGACAGGAGTAGATGGCTACACCTTC. Residues: CASSLVTGVDGYTF. The rearrangement uses TRBV7-9 and TRBJ1-2, with D maybe TRBD1 (6 bases). The CDR3 extends over 14 amino acids. V was pared by 5 bases and J by 6 bases, with 16 bases between. Germline V gives CDR1 SEHNR, CDR2 FQNEAQ (reference sequence).

Only one count was recorded for this clone. The V call is TRBV5-4, the J call TRBJ1-1, with no clear D. CDR1 and CDR2 (germline): SGHNT, YYREEE (reference sequence). The CDR3 has 20 amino acids. Trimming removed 9 bases at V and 0 bases at J, with 33 bases between. The DNA of the CDR3 is TGTGCCATCCCCGGGGTTGGTGGAATGGGGTTAGAGGCTATGAACACTGAAGCTTTCTTT. This gives the protein CAIPGVGGMGLEAMNTEAFF.

The rearrangement joins TRBV5-1 to TRBJ1-2; D is possibly TRBD1 (6 bases). Trimming pared 4 bases from V and 12 bases from J, leaving 16 bases between. Germline loops: CDR1 SGHRS, CDR2 YFSETQ. The CDR3 has 12 amino acids. This chain's CDR3 is CASSISGTMDTF. Written as DNA, the CDR3 is TGCGCCAGCAGCATATCCGGGACAATGGACACCTTC.

The chain links TRBV4-2 to TRBJ2-6; D possibly corresponds to TRBD2 (5 bases). The CDR3 is made up of 17 amino acids. V was shortened by 1 base and J by 0 bases, with 10 bases between the two germline ends. Germline loops: CDR1 LGHNA, CDR2 YNFKEQ. The CDR3 loop is CASSQAGTSSGANVLTF. The CDR3 DNA reads as TGTGCCAGCAGCCAAGCGGGAACGAGCTCTGGGGCCAACGTCCTGACTTTC.

The V and J genes are TRBV9 and TRBJ2-7, with 12 bases aligning to TRBD2. Trimming cost V 0 bases and J 4 bases; bases outside gene matches: 17. CDR3 length equals 20 residues. Germline loops: CDR1 SGDLS, CDR2 YYNGEE. The CDR3 bases are TGTGCCAGCAGCGTAGGTACGGAGGCTAGCGGGGGGGCCCGAAATTACGAGCAGTACTTC. As protein: CASSVGTEASGGARNYEQYF.

This chain connects TRBV5-1 to TRBJ2-3; D may be TRBD1 (5 bases). CDR1 is SGHRS, CDR2 YFSETQ, per germline. V lost 0 bases, J lost 6 bases, and 14 bases lay in between. CDR3 length: 15 residues. The CDR3 DNA follows: TGCGCCAGCAGCTTGGAAGGGGCCCACAGGGATACGCAGTATTTT. Translating gives CASSLEGAHRDTQYF.

This clone was seen only a few times. The chain couples TRBV5-1 to TRBJ1-1; perhaps TRBD1 as D (6 bases). Germline V gene data show CDR1 as SGHRS and CDR2 as YFSETQ. This CDR3 region has 16 residues. V lost 3 bases and J lost 0, with 15 bases in between. CDR3 amino acids: CASSWSLQGVNTEAFF. CDR3 in DNA: TGCGCCAGCAGCTGGTCCCTACAGGGAGTGAACACTGAAGCTTTCTTT. Full variable domain (outside the CDR3, taken from reference TRBV5-1 and TRBJ1-1): KAGVTQTPRYLIKTRGQQVTLSCSPISGHRSVSWYQQTPGQGLQFLFEYFSETQRNKGNFPGRFSGRQFSNSRSEMNVSTLELGDSALYLCASSWSLQGVNTEAFFGQGTRLTVV.

The chain employs TRBV20-1 and TRBJ1-5; unclear D gene. Germline CDR1 reads DFQATT; CDR2 reads SNEGSKA (reference sequence). The CDR3 spans 12 residues. V was shortened by 3 bases and J by 11 bases, with 14 bases between the two germline ends. The CDR3 DNA follows: TGCAGTGCTAGTCCCAGCTCGAGGGCCCAGCATTTT. It encodes CSASPSSRAQHF.

The chain joins TRBV12-3 or TRBV12-4 to TRBJ2-1, with D perhaps TRBD2 (5 bases). Trimming left V 7 bases short and J 8 bases short, with 15 bases between. CDR3 size: 13 residues. CDR3 amino acids: CASNGVLFDEQFF. CDR3 sequence (DNA): TGTGCCAGCAACGGGGTTTTGTTCGATGAGCAGTTCTTC.

The rearrangement links TRBV2 to TRBJ1-2; 8 bases are shared with TRBD1. The germline CDR1 and CDR2 sequences are SNHLY and FYNNEI. This CDR3 spans 16 amino acids. V shed 8 bases, J shed 3 bases, and the junction held 14 bases outside the gene matches. This chain's CDR3 is CASDDRGAGTDYGYTF. The CDR3 DNA is TGTGCCAGCGATGACAGGGGCGCAGGAACAGACTATGGCTACACCTTC.

The chain carries TRBV19 and TRBJ1-2; D is perhaps TRBD1 (5 bases). The CDR3 length is 15 residues. Germline values: CDR1 LNHDA, CDR2 SQIVND (reference sequence). Trimming took 3 bases from V and 4 from J, leaving 15 bases between them. The CDR3 loop reads CASSIGRTNTYGYTF. The CDR3 DNA is TGTGCCAGTAGTATTGGTCGGACAAATACCTATGGCTACACCTTC.

The count of this clone is one. The chain is built from TRBV27 and TRBJ1-4; maybe TRBD1 (5 bases). Trimming pared 5 bases from V and 4 bases from J, leaving 14 bases between. Germline assignment: CDR1 MNHEY and CDR2 SMNVEV (reference sequence). The length of the CDR3 is 15 residues. In DNA, the CDR3 is TGTGCCAGCAGTCCTAGACAGTGGGATAATGAAAAACTGTTTTTT. It encodes CASSPRQWDNEKLFF.

This clone has only a few counts. The chain employs TRBV6-5 and TRBJ1-3; no definite D call. Looked up from germline, CDR1 is MNHEY and CDR2 is SVGAGI. Trimming removed 6 bases from V and 8 bases from J, with 17 bases in between. The CDR3 runs 14 residues. The CDR3: CASRPGRASDTIYF. As DNA, the CDR3 is TGTGCCAGCAGGCCGGGAAGAGCCTCGGACACCATATATTTT.

J is TRBJ2-7 and V is TRBV27; the D gene is possibly TRBD1 (6 bases). Per germline, CDR1 MNHEY and CDR2 SMNVEV (reference sequence). The V and J ends lost 3 bases and 1 base respectively, with 7 bases between them. This CDR3 contains 13 residues. The CDR3 reads CASSFTGSYEQYF. The CDR3 DNA reads as TGTGCCAGCAGTTTTACAGGGTCCTACGAGCAGTACTTC.

The J gene is TRBJ1-1, the V gene TRBV20-1, with D perhaps matching TRBD1 (6 bases). V was cut by 3 bases and J by 8 bases, with 16 bases left in between. Per the germline V gene, CDR1 is DFQATT and CDR2 is SNEGSKA (reference sequence). The CDR3 covers 13 residues. This chain's CDR3 is CSASTTKDSEAFF. As DNA, the CDR3 is TGCAGTGCTAGTACGACCAAGGACAGCGAAGCTTTCTTT.

This chain links TRBV5-8 with TRBJ1-1, with D possibly TRBD1 on 6 matching bases. Trimming shortened V by 4 bases and J by 0 bases, and 10 bases separated the two germline ends. Germline CDR1 SGHTS, CDR2 YDEGEE. The CDR3 runs to 14 residues. The CDR3 region is CASSRGGMNTEAFF. The CDR3 nucleotides read TGTGCCAGCAGCCGTGGGGGCATGAACACTGAAGCTTTCTTT.

Notes on this clone: The sample contains more than one DNA sequence encoding this CDR3. V and J are TRBV9 and TRBJ1-1; perhaps TRBD1 as D (6 bases). The V and J ends lost 4 bases and 0 bases respectively, with 10 bases between them. The CDR3 has 14 residues. Germline V gene lookup returns CDR1 SGDLS and CDR2 YYNGEE. CDR3 loop: CASSPTGMNTEAFF. In nucleotides, the CDR3 is TGTGCCAGCAGCCCTACAGGGATGAACACTGAAGCTTTCTTT.

The chain combines TRBV27 with TRBJ1-1; unclear D gene. Germline V gene lookup returns CDR1 MNHEY and CDR2 SMNVEV (reference sequence). Trimming left V 4 bases short and J 0 bases short, with 9 bases between. This CDR3 spans 14 amino acids. The CDR3 protein is CASSSGSMNTEAFF. The CDR3, as DNA: TGTGCCAGCAGTTCGGGGTCGATGAACACTGAAGCTTTCTTT.

The chain joins TRBV2 to TRBJ2-1, with TRBD2 identical over 8 bases. Germline loops: CDR1 SNHLY, CDR2 FYNNEI. CDR3 length equals 15 residues. V lost 1 base to trimming and J lost 2 bases; unmatched junction nucleotides: 1. The CDR3 reads CASSEDGGAYNEQFF. The CDR3 region has the DNA TGTGCCAGCAGTGAAGACGGGGGGGCCTACAATGAGCAGTTCTTC.